The rows below give T cell receptor beta chains drawn from one sample of a study of shared clonotypes between healthy human individuals. Sequenced by immunoSEQ multiplex PCR; TCRdb stores in-frame clones only, minus some. There are roughly 2 million clones in the sample; approximately 95% occur only once, and roughly 0.13% lies in the top ten. The sample consisted of naive CD4+ T cells sorted from blood. These receptors were obtained from a man aged 18 to 30 in good health. The CDR3 runs from the conserved cysteine through the conserved F or W.

TRBV4-2	TRBJ2-1	CASSQHRTGGHNEQFF
TRBV6-5	TRBJ2-7	CASSTGTYEQYF
TRBV28	TRBJ2-3	CASSSPVLDTQYF
TRBV5-6	TRBJ1-2	CASSPGQGRGYTF
TRBV15	TRBJ2-7	CATSRDAISGSTLGEQYF
TRBV6-5	TRBJ1-3	CASRSRGAGNTIYF
TRBV5-6	TRBJ2-7	CASSLDQREQYF
TRBV28	TRBJ1-4	CASRESGGGRREKLFF
TRBV2	TRBJ2-7	CASSDPGHPGSYEQYF
TRBV6-5	TRBJ2-5	CASSYTGTGGEETQYF
TRBV5-4	TRBJ1-4	CVSSLGGPGEKLFF
TRBV7-9	TRBJ1-1	CASSTHSGGITEAFF
TRBV18	TRBJ1-2	CASSPTDRYGYTF
TRBV5-1	TRBJ1-2	CASSPRDPANYGYTF
TRBV20-1	TRBJ1-1	CSASMNTEAFF
TRBV6-5	TRBJ1-6	CASSPTLEGHSPLHF
TRBV20-1	TRBJ2-7	CSASEGFEQYF
TRBV19	TRBJ2-7	CASSQAKVGAGGIGEQYF
TRBV5-1	TRBJ2-3	CASSPHVRILAGRTDTQYF
TRBV5-1	TRBJ2-7	CASSLGQITYEQYF
TRBV4-3	TRBJ1-2	CASSQDLPYQAGYTF
TRBV30	TRBJ2-5	CAWSVPPGGLWETQYF
TRBV6-6	TRBJ2-2	CASGPTGGSTGELFF
TRBV5-1	TRBJ2-7	CASGTTGTGSYEQYF
TRBV6-5	TRBJ1-2	CASSYAGSYGYTF
TRBV5-1	TRBJ2-1	CASSLAPAGGYNEQFF
TRBV2	TRBJ1-6	CAAHEGQGQNSPLHF
TRBV2	TRBJ2-1	CASGGDLAASYNEQFF
TRBV5-1	TRBJ2-5	CASSVTSYGSETQYF
TRBV6-1	TRBJ1-1	CASSKNTEAFF
TRBV30	TRBJ1-5	CAWNRGESGNQPQHF
TRBV2	TRBJ2-1	CASSGTSVRNEQFF
TRBV5-4	TRBJ2-3	CASSLVAGHGADTQYF
TRBV6-5	TRBJ2-7	CASSYSPLDSYEQYF
TRBV5-6	TRBJ1-3	CASSFQSLSSGNTIYF
TRBV27	TRBJ2-7	CASSFISPGAEQYF
TRBV28	TRBJ2-5	CASSGAGGVETQYF
TRBV6-6	TRBJ1-2	CASSTPGQNYGYTF
TRBV5-4	TRBJ1-1	CASSYSGTRTDAFF
TRBV30	TRBJ1-1	CAWKEVAPEAFF
TRBV11-2	TRBJ2-3	CASSLVAGLSTDTQYF
TRBV11-2	TRBJ2-1	CASSFSGGVSYNEQFF
TRBV10-3	TRBJ2-3	CATLAGSDTQYF
TRBV11-3	TRBJ2-3	CASSPDTDTQYF
TRBV7-9	TRBJ1-6	CASSLVGGPNSPLHF
TRBV10-3	TRBJ1-1	CAIRAGGPNTEAFF